This T cell receptor (beta chain) was sequenced for a study of T-cell reconstitution after alpha-beta-depleted transplantation in children. For TCRbeta, the library was prepared with unique molecular identifiers. Using its own MiXCR run on the PCR reads, TCRdb lists one record per CDR3 protein. The repertoire consists of 90,000 to 100,000 distinct CDR3 sequences, with 23% occurring once and the leading ten covering around 21%. Germline values: CDR1 SGHKS, CDR2 YYEKEE (reference sequence). The CDR3 extends over 18 amino acids. V lost 4 bases and J 3 bases, leaving 26 bases between the germline ends. The clonotype comes from a boy aged 2 to 9 with acute lymphoblastic leukemia, due to receive a stem cell transplant. The chain is built from TRBV5-5 and TRBJ2-7; D is unresolved. Here the sequenced sample was PBMCs, taken before TCRalphabeta/CD19-depleted stem cell transplant. Here the CDR3 reads CASSPLPPGGGDYYEQYF. CDR3 nucleotides: TGTGCCAGCAGCCCTTTGCCTCCGGGTGGCGGAGATTACTACGAGCAGTACTTC.